The rows below give T cell receptor beta chains drawn from one sample of a study of blood T cell repertoires in COVID-19. TCRdb keeps only in-frame clones here, not all; method: immunoSEQ multiplex PCR. The sample consists of approximately 180,000 clones, about four fifths of them appearing once. Sequencing was done on a sample of peripheral blood. The receptors originated from a woman aged 70-85 years with acute or convalescent COVID-19. CDR3s include the opening cysteine and the closing phenylalanine or tryptophan. The D gene is left open where the match is weak. The listing skips clone size in some rows; elsewhere it reads once, few, many or a size class.

v_gene,j_gene,abundance,d_gene,len,CDR3nt,CDR3aa
TRBV6-5,TRBJ2-6,-,-,16,TGTGCCAGCAGTTACAGGGGACAAGGCGGGGCCAACGTCCTGACTTTC,CASSYRGQGGANVLTF
TRBV19,TRBJ2-1,-,TRBD1,14,TGTGCCAGTAGTATAGGGGGGACAGTCAATGAGCAGTTCTTC,CASSIGGTVNEQFF
TRBV9,TRBJ2-1,-,-,14,TGTGCCAGCAGCGCCAATTCTCTATACAATGAGCAGTTCTTC,CASSANSLYNEQFF
TRBV6-2/TRBV6-3,TRBJ2-5,-,-,11,TGTGCCAGCAGTTCACTAGAGACCCAGTACTTC,CASSSLETQYF
TRBV7-9,TRBJ2-7,few,TRBD2,13,TGTGCCAGCAGCCTAGCGGGAGGAGGTGAGCAGTACTTC,CASSLAGGGEQYF
TRBV9,TRBJ2-1,-,TRBD2,18,TGTGCCAGCAGCTCCGGGACTAGCGGGAACATCGGCTACAATGAGCAGTTCTTC,CASSSGTSGNIGYNEQFF
TRBV5-1,TRBJ1-4,-,-,15,TGCGCCAGCAGCTTAGGAGGGCAGGGAGGTGAAAAACTGTTTTTT,CASSLGGQGGEKLFF
TRBV6-2/TRBV6-3,TRBJ1-5,-,-,13,TGTGCCAGCAGTTACCAACAGGGTCAGCCCCAGCATTTT,CASSYQQGQPQHF
TRBV28,TRBJ1-1,-,-,12,TGTGCCAGCAGCTACCTTGGGAGTGAAGCTTTCTTT,CASSYLGSEAFF
TRBV9,TRBJ1-2,-,-,14,TGTGCCAGCAGCGTAGAAGCCCACCACTATGGCTACACCTTC,CASSVEAHHYGYTF
TRBV29-1,TRBJ1-2,-,TRBD1,13,TGCAGCGTGGAGACAGGGGGTATCTATGGCTACACCTTC,CSVETGGIYGYTF
TRBV4-3,TRBJ1-2,-,TRBD1,12,TGCGCCAGCTCAAAGGACAGGATCGGCTACACCTTC,CASSKDRIGYTF
TRBV7-3,TRBJ1-6,-,-,13,TGTGCCAGCAGCGAACAGCCTAATTCACCCCTCCACTTT,CASSEQPNSPLHF
TRBV25-1,TRBJ2-1,-,TRBD2,16,TGTGCCAGCAGTGACCTGACTAGCGGGAGGGCAGGTGAGCAGTTCTTC,CASSDLTSGRAGEQFF
TRBV4-1,TRBJ1-1,-,-,18,TGCGCCAGCAGCCACCAGGCGGGAGGGGTTGCGATGAACACTGAAGCTTTCTTT,CASSHQAGGVAMNTEAFF
TRBV24-1,TRBJ2-1,once,TRBD2,15,TGTGCCACCAGTGATTCGGGACTAGCGGGAGGTTCTGCGTTCTTC,CATSDSGLAGGSAFF
TRBV3-1/TRBV3-2,TRBJ2-2,-,TRBD2,14,TGTGCCAGCAGCCAAGGAAGCGGGGCCGGGGAGCTGTTTTTT,CASSQGSGAGELFF
TRBV4-3,TRBJ1-6,-,-,15,TGCGCCAGCAGCCAAGATCTGATGTTCAGTTCACCCCTCCACTTT,CASSQDLMFSSPLHF
TRBV7-2,TRBJ1-1,-,-,16,TGTGCCAGCAGCTTAGACCCCCGGGGGTTTAACACTGAAGCTTTCTTT,CASSLDPRGFNTEAFF
TRBV6-1,TRBJ1-3,-,TRBD1,16,TGTGCCAGCAGTGAAGTTCTGGGACAGGGCGGAAACACCATATATTTT,CASSEVLGQGGNTIYF
TRBV19,TRBJ1-6,-,-,15,TGTGCCAGTAGTACGGAGGGGTCGGTGATTTCACCCCTCCACTTT,CASSTEGSVISPLHF
TRBV6-5,TRBJ1-1,few,-,14,TGTGCCAGCAGTTTGGGGGGGATGAACACTGAAGCTTTCTTT,CASSLGGMNTEAFF
TRBV7-2,TRBJ1-2,once,-,14,TGTGCCAGCAGCCCGCGCGACAGCACTTATGGCTACACCTTC,CASSPRDSTYGYTF
TRBV2,TRBJ1-2,-,TRBD1,15,TGTGCCAGCAGTGATGGGACAGGGGTGGGGTATGGCTACACCTTC,CASSDGTGVGYGYTF
TRBV3-1/TRBV3-2,TRBJ2-7,-,TRBD2,15,TGTGCCAGCAGCCCTGGACTAGTCGGCTCCTACGAGCAGTACTTC,CASSPGLVGSYEQYF
TRBV6-5,TRBJ1-1,-,-,13,TGTGCCAGCAGCAGTCTCTCAGACACTGAAGCTTTCTTT,CASSSLSDTEAFF
TRBV18,TRBJ2-5,-,-,14,TGTGCCAGCTCACCATCGGGGTTCGAGGAGACCCAGTACTTC,CASSPSGFEETQYF
TRBV6-5,TRBJ1-3,-,-,15,TGTGCCAGCAGCCGACAGGAGAGCTCTGGAAACACCATATATTTT,CASSRQESSGNTIYF
TRBV5-1,TRBJ2-3,-,-,13,TGCGCCAGCAGCTTGGCGAGCACAGATACGCAGTATTTT,CASSLASTDTQYF
TRBV27,TRBJ1-2,once,-,17,TGTGCCAGCAGTTCCCTACGTTTATCGGCAGGGCACTATGGCTACACCTTC,CASSSLRLSAGHYGYTF
TRBV3-1/TRBV3-2,TRBJ1-2,-,-,14,TGTGCCAGCAGCCCTCAGGGTAGTAACTATGGCTACACCTTC,CASSPQGSNYGYTF
TRBV5-4,TRBJ2-3,few,TRBD2,14,TGTGCCAGCGGACTAGCGGGAGTCACAGATACGCAGTATTTT,CASGLAGVTDTQYF
TRBV5-1,TRBJ2-7,-,-,17,TGCGCCAGCAGCAACGGGGGGACCCGGGACATTGGGTACGAGCAGTACTTC,CASSNGGTRDIGYEQYF
TRBV4-1,TRBJ1-1,-,-,14,TGCGCCAGCAGCCGAACGGGACCTCAGGGGAAAGCTTTCTTT,CASSRTGPQGKAFF
TRBV5-8,TRBJ2-5,-,-,14,TGTGCCAGCAGGTTAGGGGGACAACAAGAGACCCAGTACTTC,CASRLGGQQETQYF
TRBV4-1,TRBJ2-1,-,-,14,TGCGCCAGCAGCCAAGCACAGATTGGTGGTGAGCAGTTCTTC,CASSQAQIGGEQFF
TRBV18,TRBJ2-2,-,TRBD1,17,TGTGCCAGCTCACCGCGCGGACAGGGGGCAGACACCGGGGAGCTGTTTTTT,CASSPRGQGADTGELFF
TRBV24-1,TRBJ2-3,-,-,16,TGTGCCACCAGTGATCCAAAAGGGGGTTTGACAGATACGCAGTATTTT,CATSDPKGGLTDTQYF
TRBV19,TRBJ2-5,-,TRBD2,14,TGTGCCAGTAGTAAGACGGGGGGAGAAGAGACCCAGTACTTC,CASSKTGGEETQYF
TRBV7-6,TRBJ2-1,-,TRBD2,17,TGTGCCAGCAGCTTAACGACCCAGCGGGAGGGATACAATGAGCAGTTCTTC,CASSLTTQREGYNEQFF
TRBV5-1,TRBJ2-1,-,-,15,TGCGCCAGCAGCCAGCGGGTGGGTTCCTACAATGAGCAGTTCTTC,CASSQRVGSYNEQFF
TRBV5-5,TRBJ2-3,-,TRBD1,16,TGTGCCAGCAGCAGAACCGGGACAGGGAACACAGATACGCAGTATTTT,CASSRTGTGNTDTQYF
TRBV7-9,TRBJ2-3,-,-,13,TGTGCCAGCAGCTTAGGGCGGGCAGATACGCAGTATTTT,CASSLGRADTQYF
TRBV19,TRBJ2-7,-,TRBD1,15,TGTGCCAGTAGACCGACAGGGGCGAGATCCTACGAGCAGTACTTC,CASRPTGARSYEQYF
TRBV28,TRBJ1-2,-,TRBD1,16,TGTGCCAGCAGACCCACAAAGGACAGGGGAAGCTATGGCTACACCTTC,CASRPTKDRGSYGYTF
TRBV20-1,TRBJ2-3,-,-,17,TGCAGTGCTAGTTCCTCCCAGGGGCAGGGGCGAGCAGATACGCAGTATTTT,CSASSSQGQGRADTQYF
TRBV28,TRBJ2-3,once,-,17,TGTGCCAGCAGTTTAGCCCCAGGGGAAGTGCCCACAGATACGCAGTATTTT,CASSLAPGEVPTDTQYF
TRBV24-1,TRBJ2-3,-,TRBD2,16,TGTGCCACCAGTGAAGGGACTAGCACGGTCACAGATACGCAGTATTTT,CATSEGTSTVTDTQYF
TRBV7-6,TRBJ1-2,once,TRBD1,17,TGTGCCAGCAGCTTAGCGCCGGGACAGGGGGACAGCTATGGCTACACCTTC,CASSLAPGQGDSYGYTF
TRBV6-1,TRBJ1-3,once,-,16,TGTGCCAGCAGTGACGGACAGACAATCTCTGGAAACACCATATATTTT,CASSDGQTISGNTIYF
TRBV2,TRBJ2-7,-,TRBD2,15,TGTGCCAGCAGTCCCCTAGTGGGACTAGTAGACGAGCAGTACTTC,CASSPLVGLVDEQYF
TRBV9,TRBJ1-6,-,TRBD1,15,TGTGCCAGCAGCGCTTCGGACAGGGACGGGTCACCCCTCCACTTT,CASSASDRDGSPLHF
TRBV28,TRBJ1-2,-,TRBD1,14,TGTGCCAGCAGTTATCCCGGGACAGGGGATGGCTACACCTTC,CASSYPGTGDGYTF
TRBV7-2,TRBJ2-7,-,TRBD2,16,TGTGCCAGCAGCCCCCGGGCGGGGGACCAAGCCTACGAGCAGTACTTC,CASSPRAGDQAYEQYF